This record looks at one TCR beta chain sequence and its context. The sample is drawn from a study of blood T cell repertoires in COVID-19. Overall study context: The analysed material was cDNA or gDNA that came from T cells, B-cell-depleted T cells, or PBMCs.

Study processing details: Estimation of nucleated cell counts was performed using reference gene primer amplification. The protocol was immunoSEQ multiplex PCR, while the TCRdb copy is restricted to in-frame clones and leaves out a portion. The V and J calls and clone size come from that table; D and trimming were worked out from the DNA. The repertoire has approximately 300,000 clones, around 86% of them found once; the top ten carry approximately 4.1%. Germline CDR1 MNHEY, CDR2 SVGAGI. V was cut by 5 bases and J by 2 bases, with 10 bases left in between. CDR3 length equals 13 residues. Cohorts were determined from participant-reported clinical history.

The origin of this receptor is a man under 40 who had recovered from COVID-19. This chain joins TRBV6-5 and TRBJ2-7; tentative D call: TRBD1 (6 bases). Sequenced input: PBMCs or T cells enriched from blood (not recorded which). In nucleotides, the CDR3 is TGTGCCAGCAGTCCCAGGGGACCCTACGAGCAGTACTTC. It codes for CASSPRGPYEQYF.